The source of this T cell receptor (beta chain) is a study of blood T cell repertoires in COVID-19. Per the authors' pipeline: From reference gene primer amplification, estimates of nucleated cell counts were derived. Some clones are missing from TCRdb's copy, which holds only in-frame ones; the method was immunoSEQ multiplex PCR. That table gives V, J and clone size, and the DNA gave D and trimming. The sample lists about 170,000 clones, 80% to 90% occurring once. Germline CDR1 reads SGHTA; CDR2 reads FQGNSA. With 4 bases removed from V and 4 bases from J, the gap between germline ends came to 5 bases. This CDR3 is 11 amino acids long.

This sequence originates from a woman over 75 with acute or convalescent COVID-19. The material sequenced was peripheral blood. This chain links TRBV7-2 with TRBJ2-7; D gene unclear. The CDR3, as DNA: TGTGCCAGCAGCTCCCAGTACGAGCAGTACTTC. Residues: CASSSQYEQYF. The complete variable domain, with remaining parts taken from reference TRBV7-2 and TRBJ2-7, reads GAGVSQSPSNKVTEKGKDVELRCDPISGHTALYWYRQSLGQGLEFLIYFQGNSAPDKSGLPSDRFSAERTGGSVSTLTIQRTQQEDSAVYLCASSSQYEQYFGPGTRLTVT.